The entry that follows covers one T cell receptor (beta chain) sequence. What it binds is not known. These data belong to a study of PD-1 blockade in classical Hodgkin lymphoma. Study at large: On a schedule of every 2 weeks, patients received nivolumab 3 mg/kg intravenously.

Study-wide results and limits: Patients with a complete response exhibited baseline diversity comparable to newly diagnosed patients. Possibly reflecting disease activity or prior therapy, repertoire differences have causes that remain undefined. Patients were excluded if nivolumab began under 1 year after ASCT (the autologous transplant).

The germline CDR1 and CDR2 sequences are LNHDA and SQIVND (reference sequence). The CDR3 is 16 residues long. The V and J ends lost 5 bases and 2 bases, in that order; junction bases with no gene match: 11. This table comes from immunoSEQ multiplex PCR, and its TCRdb copy is limited to in-frame clones, with some not included. The data hold about 13,000 clones, with around 77% observed a single time. Each of the patients experienced relapse following autologous stem cell transplantation, and their brentuximab vedotin exposure differed. Sequenced here: peripheral blood mononuclear cells (PBMCs), sampled at baseline. The sequence was obtained from a human donor with classical Hodgkin lymphoma. V usage is TRBV19 and J usage is TRBJ2-7; 8 bases match TRBD2. The CDR3 is CASSAFGLAPTYEQYF. DNA for the CDR3: TGTGCCAGTAGTGCCTTCGGACTAGCTCCGACCTACGAGCAGTACTTC.